These 26 T cell receptor beta chains originate from one sample sequenced in a study of glioma-infiltrating T cells after dendritic cell vaccination. Time point reported: after dendritic cell vaccination, including at tumor progression/relapse. Method: immunoSEQ multiplex PCR; TCRdb's copy keeps in-frame clones and lacks some. The table lists fewer than 65,000 clones, around 91% of them singletons. The sample was blood, taken after dendritic cell vaccination. These receptors all stem from a human donor with glioblastoma.

The chain joins TRBV5-4 to TRBJ2-2; 9 positions match TRBD2. The germline gives CDR1 SGHNT, CDR2 YYREEE (reference sequence). The CDR3 sequence is 16 residues long. The V and J ends lost 0 bases and 7 bases, in that order; junction bases with no gene match: 7. As DNA, the CDR3 is TGTGCCAGCAGCTTGGTCCCTAGCGGGATCCACGGGGAGCTGTTTTTT. It specifies CASSLVPSGIHGELFF.

The rearrangement uses TRBV11-3 and TRBJ1-1, with a possible D match to TRBD1 (5 bases). V dropped 4 bases and J dropped 1 base, with 7 bases sitting between them. In germline, CDR1 is SGHNT, CDR2 YENEEA. The length of the CDR3 is 13 residues. The DNA of the CDR3 is TGTGCCAGCAGCTGGACAAGGAACACTGAAGCTTTCTTT. Translating it yields CASSWTRNTEAFF.

V usage is TRBV19 and J usage is TRBJ2-3; 8 nucleotides line up with TRBD1. The germline V gene encodes CDR1 LNHDA and CDR2 SQIVND (reference sequence). The CDR3 loop spans 16 amino acids. V trimming: 4 bases; J trimming: 8 bases; junction bases outside the gene matches: 14. CDR3 coding DNA: TGTGCCAGTAGTACCGGGACAGGAGATGGGGGGCCTACGCAGTATTTT. Translating gives CASSTGTGDGGPTQYF.

This rearrangement joins TRBV4-2 to TRBJ1-3; D call uncertain. With 0 bases removed from V and 0 bases from J, the gap between germline ends came to 6 bases. Germline-derived CDR1 and CDR2 are LGHNA and YNFKEQ. The CDR3 contains 15 residues. In nucleotides, the CDR3 is TGTGCCAGCAGCCAAGAAATTCGCTCTGGAAACACCATATATTTT. It specifies CASSQEIRSGNTIYF.

This rearrangement joins TRBV6-6 to TRBJ2-7, with 10 positions matching TRBD1. Germline values: CDR1 MNHNY, CDR2 SVGAGI (reference sequence). This CDR3 is 13 amino acids long. V shed 4 bases, J shed 5 bases, and the junction held 2 bases outside the gene matches. CDR3 bases: TGTGCCAGCAGTTCCGGGACAGGGGACGAGCAGTACTTC. Residues: CASSSGTGDEQYF.

This rearrangement joins TRBV5-1 to TRBJ1-1; no firm D call. CDR3 size: 13 residues. Trimming removed 0 bases from V and 4 bases from J, with 7 bases in between. Per the germline V gene, CDR1 is SGHRS and CDR2 is YFSETQ. This CDR3 reads CASSLGQVTEAFF. The CDR3 DNA reads TGCGCCAGCAGCTTGGGACAAGTCACTGAAGCTTTCTTT.

The J gene is TRBJ2-2, the V gene TRBV20-1; D not resolved. V lost 3 bases, J lost 9 bases, and 8 bases lay in between. This CDR3 is built from 11 residues. The germline CDR1 and CDR2 sequences are DFQATT and SNEGSKA (reference sequence). CDR3 amino acids: CSARVQRELFF. The CDR3, as DNA: TGCAGTGCTAGGGTGCAGAGGGAGCTGTTTTTT.

The chain carries TRBV5-1 and TRBJ1-2, with D maybe TRBD1 (5 bases). Germline CDR1 SGHRS, CDR2 YFSETQ. V lost 1 base and J 3 bases, leaving 7 bases between the germline ends. The CDR3 totals 13 residues. CDR3 protein: CASSLNRHYGYTF. CDR3 sequence (DNA): TGCGCCAGCAGCTTGAACAGGCACTATGGCTACACCTTC.

The chain links TRBV7-3 to TRBJ2-1; TRBD2 matches 7 bases. The length of the CDR3 is 13 residues. Unmatched junction bases numbered 14, after V lost 9 bases and J lost 12 bases. From germline, CDR1 is SGHTA and CDR2 FQGTGA. The CDR3 DNA reads TGTGCCAGGGGAGGGTTAGGGGCGTCTGGGCAGTTCTTC. As protein: CARGGLGASGQFF.

The chain couples TRBV6-1 to TRBJ2-4, with D possibly TRBD1 on 6 matching bases. This CDR3 has 15 residues. The germline V and J ends were trimmed by 6 bases and 8 bases, with 20 bases remaining between them. Germline-derived CDR1 and CDR2 are MNHNS and SASEGT. For the CDR3, the DNA is TGTGCCAGCAGGCTCAGAACTGGGGGCCAGGACATTCAGTACTTC. Amino acid sequence: CASRLRTGGQDIQYF.

The CDR3 DNA is TGTGCCAGCAGTTTACCCACAGCAAATCAGCCCCAGCATTTT. It is translated as CASSLPTANQPQHF. The chain combines TRBV28 with TRBJ1-5; D uncertain. V dropped 2 bases and J dropped 4 bases, with 9 bases sitting between them. Germline CDR1 MDHEN, CDR2 SYDVKM. The CDR3 totals 14 residues.

The V call is TRBV2, the J call TRBJ2-2; tentatively, D is TRBD2 (6 bases). CDR1 is SNHLY and CDR2 is FYNNEI in the germline V gene. Trimming left V 6 bases short and J 4 bases short, with 18 bases between. The CDR3 is 16 amino acids. The CDR3, as DNA: TGTGCCAGCAGGACATCCGCGACTAGTCCCACCGGGGAGCTGTTTTTT. It codes for CASRTSATSPTGELFF. Drawing the rest from reference TRBV2 and TRBJ2-2, the complete variable domain is EPEVTQTPSHQVTQMGQEVILRCVPISNHLYFYWYRQILGQKVEFLVSFYNNEISEKSEIFDDQFSVERPDGSNFTLKIRSTKLEDSAMYFCASRTSATSPTGELFFGEGSRLTVL.

This clone has just a few counts. This sequence joins TRBV27 and TRBJ2-1; TRBD1 matches at 7 bases. This CDR3 comprises 16 residues. In germline, CDR1 is MNHEY, CDR2 SMNVEV (reference sequence). V lost 4 bases and J lost 3; bases outside the gene matches: 9. Here the CDR3 DNA reads TGTGCCAGCAGTTACGCGTACCGGGACAGCTACAATGAGCAGTTCTTC. This gives the protein CASSYAYRDSYNEQFF.

The V gene is TRBV5-4, the J gene TRBJ2-5; TRBD2 matches at 9 bases. Germline V gene sequence: CDR1 SGHNT, CDR2 YYREEE (reference sequence). The ends lost 2 bases at V and 2 bases at J; junction bases unmatched: 7. The CDR3 runs to 16 residues. CDR3 DNA: TGTGCCAGCAGCTTAATGGCTAGCGGGACACAAGAGACCCAGTACTTC. Its translation: CASSLMASGTQETQYF.

A single count supports this clone. This chain uses TRBV15 with TRBJ2-7, with D possibly being TRBD2 (5 bases). Trimming left V 0 bases short and J 4 bases short, with 10 bases between. Per germline, CDR1 LNHNV and CDR2 YYDKDF (reference sequence). The CDR3 has 14 amino acids. The CDR3, as DNA: TGTGCCACCAGCAGAGATCCGGCGGGTTACGAGCAGTACTTC. It encodes CATSRDPAGYEQYF.

This chain links TRBV4-1 with TRBJ2-1, with 12 bases identical to TRBD2. The CDR3 sequence is 17 residues long. CDR1 and CDR2 from the germline V gene are MGHRA and YSYEKL. Unmatched junction bases numbered 9, after V lost 1 base and J lost 8 bases. CDR3 in amino acids: CASSQARSSGRVDEQFF. In DNA, the CDR3 is TGCGCCAGCAGCCAAGCAAGATCTAGCGGGAGGGTCGATGAGCAGTTCTTC.

The chain employs TRBV6-5 and TRBJ2-3; TRBD2 matches at 10 bases. V lost 5 bases, J lost 4 bases, and 6 bases stayed unmatched. CDR3 size: 15 residues. The germline V gene encodes CDR1 MNHEY and CDR2 SVGAGI. The CDR3 protein is CASSPLAGVPDTQYF. CDR3 DNA: TGTGCCAGCAGTCCCCTAGCGGGAGTTCCAGATACGCAGTATTTT.

The genes are TRBV18 and TRBJ2-1, with 9 bases fitting TRBD2. V lost 6 bases to trimming and J lost 1 base; unmatched junction nucleotides: 4. Germline V gene sequence: CDR1 KGHSH, CDR2 LQKENI. CDR3 length: 15 residues. This CDR3 reads CASSPLAGSYNEQFF. In nucleotides, the CDR3 is TGTGCCAGCTCCCCTCTAGCGGGGTCCTACAATGAGCAGTTCTTC.

This rearrangement joins TRBV7-2 to TRBJ2-3; possible D gene TRBD1, 6 bases. The germline V gene has CDR1 SGHTA and CDR2 FQGNSA. V dropped 3 bases and J dropped 5 bases, with 12 bases sitting between them. CDR3 size: 14 residues. The chain's CDR3 is CASSFGTGIDTQYF. The CDR3 nucleotides read TGTGCCAGCAGCTTCGGAACAGGGATAGATACGCAGTATTTT.

This clone showed up just once. The rearrangement links TRBV19 to TRBJ2-1; TRBD1 is a possible D gene (5 bases). From germline, CDR1 is LNHDA and CDR2 SQIVND (reference sequence). The CDR3 extends over 13 amino acids. The ends were cut back, 3 bases at V and 15 bases at J, with 18 bases in the middle. This CDR3 is CASSIQGDGDRFF. The CDR3 DNA is TGTGCCAGTAGTATTCAGGGTGATGGAGATCGGTTCTTC. The complete variable domain, with remaining parts taken from reference TRBV19 and TRBJ2-1, reads DGGITQSPKYLFRKEGQNVTLSCEQNLNHDAMYWYRQDPGQGLRLIYYSQIVNDFQKGDIAEGYSVSREKKESFPLTVTSAQKNPTAFYLCASSIQGDGDRFFGPGTRLTVL.

J is TRBJ2-3 and V is TRBV6-5, with D maybe TRBD2 (5 bases). CDR3 length: 13 residues. Germline CDR1 and CDR2: MNHEY and SVGAGI. V dropped 0 bases and J dropped 4 bases, with 5 bases sitting between them. CDR3 sequence reads: CASSYSGADTQYF. CDR3 nucleotides: TGTGCCAGCAGTTACTCGGGAGCAGATACGCAGTATTTT.

The chain has TRBV19 and TRBJ1-2; D is unclear. Trimming took off 5 bases at V and 0 bases at J, with 16 bases between the two ends. Germline values: CDR1 LNHDA, CDR2 SQIVND (reference sequence). The CDR3 is 16 amino acids. The CDR3, as DNA: TGTGCCAGTAGTCTTGGGCGGGGAGCTACTAACTATGGCTACACCTTC. It specifies CASSLGRGATNYGYTF. The full variable domain, rest sourced from reference TRBV19 and TRBJ1-2, is DGGITQSPKYLFRKEGQNVTLSCEQNLNHDAMYWYRQDPGQGLRLIYYSQIVNDFQKGDIAEGYSVSREKKESFPLTVTSAQKNPTAFYLCASSLGRGATNYGYTFGSGTRLTVV.

Here the CDR3 DNA reads TGTGCCATCAGTGGAACAGGGGGCGCAGGAAGAAACACCATATATTTT. Translating it yields CAISGTGGAGRNTIYF. The chain joins TRBV10-3 to TRBJ1-3, with 9 bases identical to TRBD1. Germline V gene lookup returns CDR1 ENHRY and CDR2 SYGVKD. CDR3 length: 16 amino acids. V lost 4 bases, J lost 5 bases, and 9 bases stayed unmatched.

This clone was counted a few times. The CDR3 sequence is CASSDPQGQTTGELFF. In DNA form, the CDR3 reads TGTGCCAGCTCCGATCCGCAGGGCCAGACTACCGGGGAGCTGTTTTTT. This rearrangement joins TRBV28 to TRBJ2-2; a weak D match, TRBD1 (5 bases). This CDR3 spans 16 amino acids. The ends were cut back, 8 bases at V and 5 bases at J, with 21 bases in the middle. Per the germline V gene, CDR1 is MDHEN and CDR2 is SYDVKM.

The rearrangement uses TRBV7-2 and TRBJ2-1; TRBD2 might be the D (6 bases). In germline, CDR1 is SGHTA, CDR2 FQGNSA. This CDR3 contains 14 residues. Trimming cost V 8 bases and J 5 bases, with 16 bases left between them. CDR3 protein: CASEPGLPHNEQFF. DNA for the CDR3: TGTGCCAGCGAGCCGGGACTCCCTCACAATGAGCAGTTCTTC. The variable domain in full, with the rest retrieved from reference TRBV7-2 and TRBJ2-1, is GAGVSQSPSNKVTEKGKDVELRCDPISGHTALYWYRQSLGQGLEFLIYFQGNSAPDKSGLPSDRFSAERTGGSVSTLTIQRTQQEDSAVYLCASEPGLPHNEQFFGPGTRLTVL.

The chain employs TRBV7-9 and TRBJ2-3; TRBD2 might be the D (5 bases). Germline V gene sequence: CDR1 SEHNR, CDR2 FQNEAQ (reference sequence). The CDR3 spans 13 residues. V lost 4 bases and J 4 bases, leaving 9 bases between the germline ends. CDR3 sequence reads: CASSSPEADTQYF. CDR3 DNA: TGTGCCAGCAGCTCCCCGGAGGCAGATACGCAGTATTTT. Variable domain in full (rest from reference TRBV7-9 and TRBJ2-3): DTGVSQNPRHKITKRGQNVTFRCDPISEHNRLYWYRQTLGQGPEFLTYFQNEAQLEKSRLLSDRFSAERPKGSFSTLEIQRTEQGDSAMYLCASSSPEADTQYFGPGTRLTVL.